The clone carrying this TCR beta chain came up a few times. What it recognizes is unknown. This specimen comes from a study of CD8 T cells in ankylosing spondylitis. Findings and caveats of the study: A TCR beta motif made of eight highly homologous variants seemed typical of ankylosing spondylitis blood.

Germline V gene lookup returns CDR1 DFQATT and CDR2 SNEGSKA (reference sequence). V lost 3 bases and J lost 5, with 7 bases in between. The CDR3 length is 11 residues. MiXCR, run by TCRdb on the 5' RACE reads, gives a single entry per CDR3 protein. Here the sample spans 300,000 to 400,000 distinct CDR3 sequences, roughly 15% being singletons. Sequencing input: blood, either unsorted or a sorted T cell fraction (not recorded which). This sequence joins TRBV20-1 and TRBJ1-2, with unresolved D. This TCR was sampled from a male donor with ankylosing spondylitis or in good health (not recorded which). CDR3 loop: CSASGRYGYTF. As DNA, the CDR3 is TGCAGTGCTAGCGGGAGATATGGCTACACCTTC.